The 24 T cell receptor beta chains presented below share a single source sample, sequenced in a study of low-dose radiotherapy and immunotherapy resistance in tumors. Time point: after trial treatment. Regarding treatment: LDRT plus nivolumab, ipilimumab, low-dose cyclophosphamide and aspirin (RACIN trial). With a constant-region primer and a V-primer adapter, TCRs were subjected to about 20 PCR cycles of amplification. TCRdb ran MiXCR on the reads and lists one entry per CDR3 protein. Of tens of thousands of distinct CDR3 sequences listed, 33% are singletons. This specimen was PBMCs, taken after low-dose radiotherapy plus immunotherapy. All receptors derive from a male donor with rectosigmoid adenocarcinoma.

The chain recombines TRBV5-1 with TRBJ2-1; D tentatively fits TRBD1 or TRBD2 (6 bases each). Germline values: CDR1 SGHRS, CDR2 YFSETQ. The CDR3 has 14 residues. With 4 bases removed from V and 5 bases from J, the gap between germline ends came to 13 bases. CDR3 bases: TGCGCCAGCAGCGCGGGACACCCTAACAATGAGCAGTTCTTC. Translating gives CASSAGHPNNEQFF.

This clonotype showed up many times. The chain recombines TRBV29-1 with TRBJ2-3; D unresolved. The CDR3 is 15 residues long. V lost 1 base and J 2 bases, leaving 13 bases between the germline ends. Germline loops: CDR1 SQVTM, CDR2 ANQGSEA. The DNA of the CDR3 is TGCAGCGTTGAAGGGGGTTTGACCTACACAGATACGCAGTATTTT. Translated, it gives CSVEGGLTYTDTQYF.

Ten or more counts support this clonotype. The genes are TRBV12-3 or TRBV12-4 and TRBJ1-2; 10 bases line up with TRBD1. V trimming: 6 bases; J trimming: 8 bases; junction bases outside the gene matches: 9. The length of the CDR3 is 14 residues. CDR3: CASRGSGTGDGYTF. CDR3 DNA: TGTGCCAGCAGAGGTTCCGGGACAGGGGACGGCTACACCTTC.

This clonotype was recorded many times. The DNA of the CDR3 is TGTGCCAGCAGCTTAACTAGCGGGAGGGCTGGCGACACCGGGGAGCTGTTTTTT. Its translation is CASSLTSGRAGDTGELFF. J is TRBJ2-2 and V is TRBV7-8, with 13 bases matching TRBD2. The CDR3 contains 18 residues. The junction had 6 bases not matched to a gene; V was cut back by 2 bases and J by 3 bases. The germline V gene encodes CDR1 SGHVS and CDR2 FQNEAQ.

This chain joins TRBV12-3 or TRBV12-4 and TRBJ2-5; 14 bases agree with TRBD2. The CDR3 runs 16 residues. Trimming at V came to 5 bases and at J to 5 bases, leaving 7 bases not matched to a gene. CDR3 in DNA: TGTGCCAGCAGTCGACTAGCGGGAGGGGGGTTGGAGACCCAGTACTTC. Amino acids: CASSRLAGGGLETQYF.

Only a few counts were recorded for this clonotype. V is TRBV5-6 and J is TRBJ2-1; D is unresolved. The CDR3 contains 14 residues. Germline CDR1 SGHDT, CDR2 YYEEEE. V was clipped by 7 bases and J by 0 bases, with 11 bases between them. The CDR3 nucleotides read TGTGCCAGCCTGACACAGCTCTCCTACAATGAGCAGTTCTTC. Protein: CASLTQLSYNEQFF.

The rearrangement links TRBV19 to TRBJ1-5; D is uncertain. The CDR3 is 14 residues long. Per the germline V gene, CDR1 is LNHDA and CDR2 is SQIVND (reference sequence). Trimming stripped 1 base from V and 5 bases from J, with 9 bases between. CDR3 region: CASSIGSSDQPQHF. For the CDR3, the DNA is TGTGCCAGTAGTATAGGGTCGAGCGATCAGCCCCAGCATTTT.

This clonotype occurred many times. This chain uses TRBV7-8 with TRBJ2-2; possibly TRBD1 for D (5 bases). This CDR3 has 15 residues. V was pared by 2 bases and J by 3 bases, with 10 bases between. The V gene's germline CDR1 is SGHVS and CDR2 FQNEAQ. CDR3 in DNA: TGTGCCAGCAGCTTACGCAGGGTCGACACCGGGGAGCTGTTTTTT. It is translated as CASSLRRVDTGELFF. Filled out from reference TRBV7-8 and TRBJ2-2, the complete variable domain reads GAGVSQSPRYKVAKRGQDVALRCDPISGHVSLFWYQQALGQGPEFLTYFQNEAQLDKSGLPSDRFFAERPEGSVSTLKIQRTQQEDSAVYLCASSLRRVDTGELFFGEGSRLTVL.

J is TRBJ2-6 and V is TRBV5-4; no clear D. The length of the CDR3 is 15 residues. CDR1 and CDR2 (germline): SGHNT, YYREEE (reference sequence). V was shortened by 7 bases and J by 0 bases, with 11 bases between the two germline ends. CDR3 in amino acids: CASSQDASGANVLTF. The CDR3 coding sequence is TGTGCCAGCTCCCAGGATGCCTCTGGGGCCAACGTCCTGACTTTC.

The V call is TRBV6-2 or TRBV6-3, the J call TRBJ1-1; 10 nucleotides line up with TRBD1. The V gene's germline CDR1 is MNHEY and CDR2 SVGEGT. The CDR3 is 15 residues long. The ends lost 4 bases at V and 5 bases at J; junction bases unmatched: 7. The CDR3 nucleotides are TGTGCCAGCAGTTTGAGGGACAGGGGAGGAACTGAAGCTTTCTTT. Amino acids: CASSLRDRGGTEAFF.

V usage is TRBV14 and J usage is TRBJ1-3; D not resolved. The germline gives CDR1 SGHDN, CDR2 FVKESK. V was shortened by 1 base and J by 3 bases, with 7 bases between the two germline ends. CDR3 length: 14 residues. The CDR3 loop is CASSQVAGGNTIYF. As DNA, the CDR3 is TGTGCCAGCAGCCAAGTTGCAGGTGGAAACACCATATATTTT. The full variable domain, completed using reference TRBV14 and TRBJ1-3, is EAGVTQFPSHSVIEKGQTVTLRCDPISGHDNLYWYRRVMGKEIKFLLHFVKESKQDESGMPNNRFLAERTGGTYSTLKVQPAELEDSGVYFCASSQVAGGNTIYFGEGSWLTVV.

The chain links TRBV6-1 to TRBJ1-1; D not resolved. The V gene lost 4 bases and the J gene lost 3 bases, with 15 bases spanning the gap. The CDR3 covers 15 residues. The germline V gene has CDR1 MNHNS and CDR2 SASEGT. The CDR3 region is CASSARWESDTEAFF. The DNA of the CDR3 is TGTGCCAGCAGTGCTCGGTGGGAATCCGACACTGAAGCTTTCTTT.

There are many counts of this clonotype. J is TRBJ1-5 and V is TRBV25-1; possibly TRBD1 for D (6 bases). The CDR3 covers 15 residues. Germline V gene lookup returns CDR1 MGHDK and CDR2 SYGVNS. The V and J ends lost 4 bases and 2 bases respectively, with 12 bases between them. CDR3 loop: CASSGGGGGNQPQHF. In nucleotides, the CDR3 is TGTGCCAGCAGTGGTGGCGGGGGCGGCAATCAGCCCCAGCATTTT.

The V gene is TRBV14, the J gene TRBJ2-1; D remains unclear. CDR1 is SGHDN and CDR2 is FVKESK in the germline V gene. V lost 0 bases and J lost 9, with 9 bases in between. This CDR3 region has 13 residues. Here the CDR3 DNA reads TGTGCCAGCAGCCAAGAGGTGGTCGGTGAGCAGTTCTTC. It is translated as CASSQEVVGEQFF.

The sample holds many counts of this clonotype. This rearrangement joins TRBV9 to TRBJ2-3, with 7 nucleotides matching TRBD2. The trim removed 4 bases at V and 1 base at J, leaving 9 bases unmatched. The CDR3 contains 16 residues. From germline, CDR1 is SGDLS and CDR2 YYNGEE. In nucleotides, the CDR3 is TGTGCCAGCAGCACATCACCGGGACTACGCACAGATACGCAGTATTTT. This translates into CASSTSPGLRTDTQYF.

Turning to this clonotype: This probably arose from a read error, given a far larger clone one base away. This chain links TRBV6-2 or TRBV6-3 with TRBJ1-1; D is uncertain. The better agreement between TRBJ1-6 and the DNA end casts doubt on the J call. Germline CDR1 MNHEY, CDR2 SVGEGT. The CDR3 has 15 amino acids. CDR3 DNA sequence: TGTGCCAGCGCCTTCTCGGAGACGGAGAATTCATCCCTCCACTTT. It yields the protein CASAFSETENSSLHF.

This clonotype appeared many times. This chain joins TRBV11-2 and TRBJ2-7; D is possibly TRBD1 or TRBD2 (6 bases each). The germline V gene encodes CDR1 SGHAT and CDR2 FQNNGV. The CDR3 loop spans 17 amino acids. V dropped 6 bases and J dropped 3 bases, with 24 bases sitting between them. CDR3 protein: CASSMTSGGLSNYEQYF. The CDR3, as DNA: TGTGCCAGCAGTATGACTAGTGGGGGCCTATCGAACTACGAGCAGTACTTC.

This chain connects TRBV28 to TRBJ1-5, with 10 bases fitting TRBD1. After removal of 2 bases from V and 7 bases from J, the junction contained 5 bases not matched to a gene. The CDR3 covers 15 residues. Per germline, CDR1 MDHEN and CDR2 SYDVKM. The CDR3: CASSLGGTGDQPQHF. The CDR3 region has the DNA TGTGCCAGCAGTTTAGGTGGGACAGGGGACCAGCCCCAGCATTTT.

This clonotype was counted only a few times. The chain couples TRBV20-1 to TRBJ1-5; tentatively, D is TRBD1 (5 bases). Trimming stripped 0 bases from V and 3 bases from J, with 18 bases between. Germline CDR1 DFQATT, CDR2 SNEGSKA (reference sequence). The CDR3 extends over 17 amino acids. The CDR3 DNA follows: TGCAGTGCTAGAGAAGCGGGGCCAGGGACTTACAATCAGCCCCAGCATTTT. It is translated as CSAREAGPGTYNQPQHF.

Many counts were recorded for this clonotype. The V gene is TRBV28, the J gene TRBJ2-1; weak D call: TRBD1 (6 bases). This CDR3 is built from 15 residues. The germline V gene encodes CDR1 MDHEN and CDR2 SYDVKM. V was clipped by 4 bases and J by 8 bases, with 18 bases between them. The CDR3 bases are TGTGCCAGCAGTTCGTCCGATAAGACAGGAGATGAGCAGTTCTTC. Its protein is CASSSSDKTGDEQFF. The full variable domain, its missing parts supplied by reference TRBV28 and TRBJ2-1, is DVKVTQSSRYLVKRTGEKVFLECVQDMDHENMFWYRQDPGLGLRLIYFSYDVKMKEKGDIPEGYSVSREKKERFSLILESASTNQTSMYLCASSSSDKTGDEQFFGPGTRLTVL.

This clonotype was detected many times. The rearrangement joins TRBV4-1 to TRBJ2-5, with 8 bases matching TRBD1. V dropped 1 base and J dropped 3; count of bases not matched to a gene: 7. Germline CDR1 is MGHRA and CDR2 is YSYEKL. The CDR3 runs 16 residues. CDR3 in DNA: TGCGCCAGCAGCCAAGTGGCAGGGGGCGAAGAAGAGACCCAGTACTTC. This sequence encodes CASSQVAGGEEETQYF.

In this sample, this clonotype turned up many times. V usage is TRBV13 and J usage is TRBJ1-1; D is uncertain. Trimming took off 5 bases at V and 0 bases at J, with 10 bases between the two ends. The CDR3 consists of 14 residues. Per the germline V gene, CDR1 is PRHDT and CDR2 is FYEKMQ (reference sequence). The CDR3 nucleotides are TGTGCCAGCAGCCTGGGGTGGATGAACACTGAAGCTTTCTTT. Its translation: CASSLGWMNTEAFF.

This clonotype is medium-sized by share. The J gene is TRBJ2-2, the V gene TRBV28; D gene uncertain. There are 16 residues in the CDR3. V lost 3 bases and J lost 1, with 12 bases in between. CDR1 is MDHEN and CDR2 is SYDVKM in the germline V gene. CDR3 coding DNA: TGTGCCAGCAGTTTCCGGACGGACGGGAACACCGGGGAGCTGTTTTTT. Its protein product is CASSFRTDGNTGELFF.

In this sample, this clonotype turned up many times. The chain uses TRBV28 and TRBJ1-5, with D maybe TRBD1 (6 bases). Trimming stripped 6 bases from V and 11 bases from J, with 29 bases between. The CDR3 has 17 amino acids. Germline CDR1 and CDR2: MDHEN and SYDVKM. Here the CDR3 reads CASSLDIGQPGDRAQHF. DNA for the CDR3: TGTGCCAGCAGCCTTGATATTGGACAGCCAGGGGATAGGGCCCAGCATTTT.